The 17 T cell receptor beta chains given below trace back to one sample, sequenced in a study of CD8 T cells in Susac syndrome. RNA was extracted with the RNeasy kit, and a quantity of about 0.45 to 1 ug was reverse transcribed using random hexamers. Using its own MiXCR run on the immunoSEQ multiplex PCR reads, TCRdb lists one record per CDR3 protein. The table lists more than 110,000 distinct CDR3 sequences, around 94% of them singletons, with roughly 0.27% in the top ten. Specimen: CD8+ T cells from PBMCs. These receptors all come from a human donor in good health.

The gene calls are TRBV20-1 and TRBJ2-7; D tentatively fits TRBD1 or TRBD2 (5 bases each). The length of the CDR3 is 13 residues. Trimming pared 0 bases from V and 3 bases from J, leaving 9 bases between. Germline CDR1 reads DFQATT; CDR2 reads SNEGSKA (reference sequence). The CDR3 DNA sequence: TGCAGTGCTAGAGATGTGGGGGTCTACGAGCAGTACTTC. It translates to CSARDVGVYEQYF.

The rearrangement links TRBV27 to TRBJ2-2; TRBD2 matches 7 bases. Germline loops: CDR1 MNHEY, CDR2 SMNVEV (reference sequence). The CDR3 is 14 amino acids. J gave up 7 bases and V 3 bases, and 5 bases lay outside the gene matches. CDR3 DNA sequence: TGTGCCAGCAGTTTGTCTCTAGCGGTCGGGGAGCTGTTTTTT. Its translation: CASSLSLAVGELFF.

The chain employs TRBV12-3 or TRBV12-4 and TRBJ2-1; 9 bases map to TRBD1. Trimming at V came to 4 bases and at J to 7 bases, leaving 5 bases not matched to a gene. The length of the CDR3 is 14 residues. The CDR3 nucleotides read TGTGCCAGCAGTTGGGGACAGGGAATAAATGAGCAGTTCTTC. It translates to CASSWGQGINEQFF.

The chain links TRBV6-6 to TRBJ2-2, with 12 positions matching TRBD2. CDR3 length equals 16 residues. The J segment lost 3 bases and the V segment lost 6 bases, leaving 5 bases of the junction unmatched. The germline V gene has CDR1 MNHNY and CDR2 SVGAGI (reference sequence). For the CDR3, the DNA is TGTGCCAGCAGACCCGGACTAGCGGGGTACACCGGGGAGCTGTTTTTT. It yields the protein CASRPGLAGYTGELFF.

The chain combines TRBV7-6 with TRBJ2-1; 7 bases line up with TRBD1. The CDR3 is 14 amino acids. Germline lookup yields CDR1 SGHVS and CDR2 FNYEAQ. Trimming cost V 3 bases and J 6 bases; bases outside gene matches: 5. This CDR3 reads CASSLYRTGNEQFF. DNA of the CDR3: TGTGCCAGCAGCTTGTATCGGACAGGCAATGAGCAGTTCTTC.

This clonotype turned up a few times. The J gene is TRBJ2-7, the V gene TRBV29-1; D unresolved. Trimming took 2 bases from V and 0 from J, leaving 11 bases between them. From germline, CDR1 is SQVTM and CDR2 ANQGSEA. This CDR3 spans 14 amino acids. The CDR3 loop is CSVEKTGRSYEQYF. The CDR3 DNA sequence: TGCAGCGTTGAAAAAACGGGCCGCTCCTACGAGCAGTACTTC.

The chain carries TRBV6-5 and TRBJ2-5; 14 positions match TRBD2. Germline lookup yields CDR1 MNHEY and CDR2 SVGAGI. The CDR3 runs 17 residues. V dropped 0 bases and J dropped 5; count of bases not matched to a gene: 5. The CDR3 loop reads CASSYSGLAGAEETQYF. The CDR3 coding sequence is TGTGCCAGCAGTTACTCGGGACTAGCGGGAGCGGAGGAGACCCAGTACTTC.

The J gene is TRBJ2-3, the V gene TRBV2, with D perhaps matching TRBD1 (5 bases). Germline V gives CDR1 SNHLY, CDR2 FYNNEI. CDR3 length: 16 amino acids. V lost 1 base to trimming and J lost 3 bases, with 14 bases between them. Here the CDR3 reads CASSEVQGYKTDTQYF. The CDR3 coding sequence is TGTGCCAGCAGTGAAGTCCAGGGTTATAAGACAGATACGCAGTATTTT.

The CDR3 bases are TGTGCCAGCAGTCCCATCGGACTAGCGGGAGGTACCGAGCAGTACTTC. Amino acid sequence: CASSPIGLAGGTEQYF. The rearrangement uses TRBV28 and TRBJ2-7; the match to TRBD2 covers 14 bases. V dropped 5 bases and J dropped 6; count of bases not matched to a gene: 9. CDR3 length: 16 amino acids. Germline CDR1 and CDR2: MDHEN and SYDVKM.

CDR3 in DNA: TGTGCCTGGTCCTCCGGAGTAAACCACGAGCAGTACTTC. It codes for CAWSSGVNHEQYF. The rearrangement joins TRBV30 to TRBJ2-7; no reliable D call. V was trimmed by 5 bases and J by 5 bases, leaving 16 bases between them. The CDR3 has 13 residues. In germline, CDR1 is GTSNPN, CDR2 SVGIG (reference sequence).

The rearrangement uses TRBV20-1 and TRBJ2-7; D call uncertain. Germline-derived CDR1 and CDR2 are DFQATT and SNEGSKA (reference sequence). V lost 0 bases and J 4 bases, leaving 4 bases between the germline ends. CDR3 size: 11 residues. The CDR3 DNA is TGCAGTGCTAGAGATATATACGAGCAGTACTTC. Amino acids: CSARDIYEQYF.

This chain connects TRBV7-9 to TRBJ1-2, with D possibly being TRBD1 (5 bases). V lost 5 bases and J 2 bases, leaving 15 bases between the germline ends. Per germline, CDR1 SEHNR and CDR2 FQNEAQ (reference sequence). The CDR3 totals 15 residues. CDR3 region: CASSPLGEVNYGYTF. Written as DNA, the CDR3 is TGTGCCAGCAGCCCCCTAGGGGAGGTCAACTATGGCTACACCTTC.

This rearrangement joins TRBV12-3 or TRBV12-4 to TRBJ2-7; 7 nucleotides align to TRBD2. The junction had 7 bases not matched to a gene; V was cut back by 6 bases and J by 2 bases. This CDR3 region has 14 residues. The CDR3: CASSLAETTYEQYF. The CDR3 nucleotides read TGTGCCAGCAGCCTAGCGGAGACAACCTACGAGCAGTACTTC.

The J gene is TRBJ2-1, the V gene TRBV14, with 12 nucleotides matching TRBD2. This CDR3 is 17 amino acids long. V lost 2 bases, J lost 2 bases, and 4 bases stayed unmatched. In germline, CDR1 is SGHDN, CDR2 FVKESK. In DNA, the CDR3 is TGTGCCAGCAGCCAACCAGGACTAGCGGGGACCTACAATGAGCAGTTCTTC. Its protein is CASSQPGLAGTYNEQFF.

The rearrangement links TRBV15 to TRBJ2-2; tentative D call: TRBD2 (6 bases). The CDR3 is made up of 18 amino acids. V lost 3 bases, J lost 8 bases, and 25 bases lay in between. Germline V lookup: CDR1 LNHNV, CDR2 YYDKDF (reference sequence). The CDR3 spells CATSSTEPTRALWGELFF. The CDR3 DNA follows: TGTGCCACCAGCAGTACCGAACCGACTAGGGCATTATGGGGGGAGCTGTTTTTT.

The chain recombines TRBV7-9 with TRBJ2-7, with D perhaps assigned TRBD1 or TRBD2 (5 bases each). The CDR3 totals 14 residues. Trimming pared 5 bases from V and 7 bases from J, leaving 18 bases between. Germline V gene data show CDR1 as SEHNR and CDR2 as FQNEAQ (reference sequence). The CDR3 region is CASSLNHGAREQYF. The CDR3 DNA follows: TGTGCCAGCAGCCTCAACCACGGGGCGCGAGAGCAGTACTTC.

The V gene is TRBV20-1, the J gene TRBJ2-7; weak D call: TRBD1 (6 bases). This CDR3 contains 14 residues. Trimming cost V 5 bases and J 0 bases, with 14 bases left between them. CDR1 and CDR2 from the germline V gene are DFQATT and SNEGSKA (reference sequence). The CDR3 DNA reads TGCAGTGCTGCCGGGACAAAGAGCTCCTACGAGCAGTACTTC. It yields the protein CSAAGTKSSYEQYF.